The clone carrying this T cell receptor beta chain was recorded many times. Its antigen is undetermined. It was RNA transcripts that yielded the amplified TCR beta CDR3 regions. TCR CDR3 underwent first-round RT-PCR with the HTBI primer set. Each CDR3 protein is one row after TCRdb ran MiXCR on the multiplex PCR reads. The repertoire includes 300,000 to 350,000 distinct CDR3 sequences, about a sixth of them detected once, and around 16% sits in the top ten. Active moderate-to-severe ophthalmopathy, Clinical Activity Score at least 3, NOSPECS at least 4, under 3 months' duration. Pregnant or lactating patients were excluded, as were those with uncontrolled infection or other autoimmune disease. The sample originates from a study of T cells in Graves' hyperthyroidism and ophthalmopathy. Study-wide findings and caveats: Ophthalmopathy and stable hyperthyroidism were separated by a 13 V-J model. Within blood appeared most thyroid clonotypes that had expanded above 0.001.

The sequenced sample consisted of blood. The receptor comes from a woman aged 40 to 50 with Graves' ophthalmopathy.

In nucleotides, the CDR3 is TGTGCCAGCAGCTTAGAGGGCCCTAACACTGAAGCTTTCTTT. Protein: CASSLEGPNTEAFF. The chain couples TRBV7-9 to TRBJ1-1, with no clear D. In germline, CDR1 is SEHNR, CDR2 FQNEAQ (reference sequence). This CDR3 spans 14 amino acids. The ends were cut back, 1 base at V and 2 bases at J, with 8 bases in the middle.